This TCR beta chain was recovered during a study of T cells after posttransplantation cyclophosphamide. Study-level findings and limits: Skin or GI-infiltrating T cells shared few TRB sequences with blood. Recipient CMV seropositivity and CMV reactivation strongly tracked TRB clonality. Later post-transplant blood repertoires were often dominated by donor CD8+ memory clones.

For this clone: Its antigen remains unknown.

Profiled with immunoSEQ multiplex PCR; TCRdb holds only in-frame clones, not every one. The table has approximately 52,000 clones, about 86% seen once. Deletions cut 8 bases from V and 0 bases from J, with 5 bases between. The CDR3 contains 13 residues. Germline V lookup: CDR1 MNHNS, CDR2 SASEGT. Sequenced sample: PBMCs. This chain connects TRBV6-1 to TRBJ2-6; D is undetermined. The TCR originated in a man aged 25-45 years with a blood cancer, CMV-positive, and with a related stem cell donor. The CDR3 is CASESSGANVLTF. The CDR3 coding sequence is TGTGCCAGCGAGAGCTCTGGGGCCAACGTCCTGACTTTC.